This TCR beta chain was sequenced for a study of T cells in narcolepsy. The wider study: Enrolled donors included narcolepsy type 1 or type 2 patients and healthy controls.

Note on this clone: Its antigen remains unknown.

The table came from immunoSEQ multiplex PCR; TCRdb's copy has only in-frame clones and leaves some out. Of tens of thousands of clones in the sample, roughly 83% are singletons; the top ten hold 1.1%. Notes on the study in general: No autoreactive T cell clone sequences appeared in some memory CD4+ repertoires. Autoreactive HCRT-specific and TRIB2-specific clonotypes were marked in same-patient CSF-versus-blood CD4+ comparisons.

The V segment lost 2 bases and the J segment 1 base; nucleotides outside the gene matches: 4. CDR1 and CDR2 (germline): SGHTS, YDEGEE. The CDR3 consists of 16 residues. The J gene is TRBJ2-1, the V gene TRBV5-8; 9 bases match TRBD2. The sequenced sample consisted of CD45RA- memory CD4+ T cells from PBMCs. The receptor's source is a human donor with narcolepsy. In DNA form, the CDR3 reads TGTGCCAGCAGCTTCTATACTAGCGGGTCCTACAATGAGCAGTTCTTC. Amino acids: CASSFYTSGSYNEQFF.